This TCR beta chain was sequenced for a study of chemoradiotherapy in HPV16-positive cancers. Clones were read by immunoSEQ multiplex PCR, and TCRdb kept only the in-frame ones, dropping some. The data hold tens of thousands of clones, with about 88% observed a single time. The CDR3 is 12 amino acids. V was trimmed by 7 bases and J by 8 bases, leaving 14 bases between them. Germline V lookup: CDR1 MNHEY, CDR2 SVGAGI. The material was blood, obtained from a patient who underwent chemoradiotherapy. The V and J genes are TRBV6-5 and TRBJ1-1; no clear D gene. This receptor was taken from a human donor with HPV-associated anogenital cancer. The CDR3 spells CASTPSSGEAFF. CDR3 nucleotides: TGTGCCAGCACCCCAAGCTCTGGGGAAGCTTTCTTT.